The rows below give T cell receptor beta chains drawn from one sample of a study of cytomegalovirus exposure and HLA in healthy donors. Here immunoSEQ multiplex PCR was the method, and the copy in TCRdb shows in-frame clones only, minus some. This sample carries under 75,000 clones, 85% of them seen once, and the ten largest clones take 3%. The sample taken for sequencing was PBMCs. The source is a young man in good health and CMV-seronegative. Each CDR3 is given with its conserved first and last residue. A D gene is named only where the DNA matches it firmly. Expanded clones get a size class; other rows say once, few or many, or leave the size out.

V gene: TRBV18
J gene: TRBJ1-4
D gene: .
clone size: .
CDR3 protein: CASSPPAGITRRYEKLFF
CDR3 DNA: TGTGCCAGCTCACCCCCGGCAGGGATTACAAGGAGATATGAAAAACTGTTTTTT

V gene: TRBV7-8
J gene: TRBJ2-3
D gene: .
clone size: .
CDR3 protein: CASSFWTIRTDTQYF
CDR3 DNA: TGTGCCAGCAGCTTTTGGACTATCCGCACAGATACGCAGTATTTT

V gene: TRBV6-1
J gene: TRBJ1-4
D gene: .
clone size: .
CDR3 protein: CASRSNEKLFF
CDR3 DNA: TGTGCCAGCAGGAGTAACGAAAAACTGTTTTTT

V gene: TRBV29-1
J gene: TRBJ1-1
D gene: .
clone size: .
CDR3 protein: CSGGGAEAFF
CDR3 DNA: TGCAGCGGGGGGGGAGCTGAAGCTTTCTTT

V gene: TRBV4-1
J gene: TRBJ1-5
D gene: .
clone size: .
CDR3 protein: CASSQGGRELRQPQHF
CDR3 DNA: TGCGCCAGCAGCCAGGGGGGGCGCGAACTTAGGCAGCCCCAGCATTTT

V gene: TRBV6-1
J gene: TRBJ2-7
D gene: TRBD1
clone size: .
CDR3 protein: CASKGQGATEQYF
CDR3 DNA: TGTGCCAGCAAGGGACAGGGGGCAACCGAGCAGTACTTC

V gene: TRBV5-4
J gene: TRBJ2-7
D gene: TRBD2
clone size: few
CDR3 protein: CASSPSLAAYEQYF
CDR3 DNA: TGTGCCAGCAGCCCCAGCCTAGCGGCCTACGAGCAGTACTTC

V gene: TRBV27
J gene: TRBJ2-3
D gene: .
clone size: .
CDR3 protein: CASSLLSVPDTQYF
CDR3 DNA: TGTGCCAGCAGTTTACTTTCGGTTCCAGATACGCAGTATTTT

V gene: TRBV16
J gene: TRBJ2-7
D gene: .
clone size: once
CDR3 protein: CASSKDSSYEQYF
CDR3 DNA: TGTGCCAGCAGCAAGGACAGCTCCTACGAGCAGTACTTC

V gene: TRBV4-3
J gene: TRBJ2-6
D gene: TRBD1
clone size: once
CDR3 protein: CASTTSRDRLYSGANVLTF
CDR3 DNA: TGCGCCAGCACCACGTCCCGGGACAGGCTGTACTCTGGGGCCAACGTCCTGACTTTC

V gene: TRBV29-1
J gene: TRBJ2-3
D gene: .
clone size: .
CDR3 protein: CSVGPRQVTGTQYF
CDR3 DNA: TGCAGCGTTGGTCCCCGACAGGTCACGGGTACGCAGTATTTT

V gene: TRBV19
J gene: TRBJ1-6
D gene: .
clone size: .
CDR3 protein: CASIPPTAARASPLHF
CDR3 DNA: TGTGCCAGTATACCCCCGACAGCAGCTCGTGCTTCACCCCTCCACTTT

V gene: TRBV5-4
J gene: TRBJ2-5
D gene: TRBD2
clone size: .
CDR3 protein: CASSQDRTSGSETQYF
CDR3 DNA: TGTGCCAGCAGCCAAGATCGGACTAGCGGGAGCGAGACCCAGTACTTC

V gene: TRBV5-4
J gene: TRBJ2-3
D gene: .
clone size: .
CDR3 protein: CASSLFQGTVPDTQYF
CDR3 DNA: TGTGCCAGCAGCTTGTTCCAGGGGACGGTTCCAGATACGCAGTATTTT

V gene: TRBV19
J gene: TRBJ2-2
D gene: TRBD2
clone size: .
CDR3 protein: CASSGGLAGNTGELFF
CDR3 DNA: TGTGCCAGTAGTGGGGGACTAGCGGGTAACACCGGGGAGCTGTTTTTT

V gene: TRBV15
J gene: TRBJ2-7
D gene: TRBD1
clone size: .
CDR3 protein: CATSTGQAYEQYF
CDR3 DNA: TGTGCCACCAGCACAGGACAGGCCTACGAGCAGTACTTC

V gene: TRBV7-6
J gene: TRBJ2-3
D gene: TRBD2
clone size: .
CDR3 protein: CASSKIVAGVLVADTQYF
CDR3 DNA: TGTGCCAGCAGCAAGATAGTAGCGGGAGTATTGGTGGCAGATACGCAGTATTTT

V gene: TRBV4-1
J gene: TRBJ1-3
D gene: .
clone size: .
CDR3 protein: CASSQGSTGRGRNTIYF
CDR3 DNA: TGCGCCAGCAGCCAGGGATCGACAGGACGGGGTCGGAACACCATATATTTT

V gene: TRBV7-2
J gene: TRBJ1-1
D gene: .
clone size: .
CDR3 protein: CASSPNRATEAFF
CDR3 DNA: TGTGCCAGCAGCCCTAACAGGGCCACTGAAGCTTTCTTT

V gene: TRBV6-1
J gene: TRBJ2-2
D gene: .
clone size: once
CDR3 protein: CASRLGNTGELFF
CDR3 DNA: TGTGCCAGCCGCCTCGGGAACACCGGGGAGCTGTTTTTT